What follows is one T cell receptor beta chain and its context. Trimming stripped 4 bases from V and 3 bases from J, with 13 bases between. Per germline, CDR1 SGHNT and CDR2 YYREEE (reference sequence). There are 14 residues in the CDR3. The source of the sample is a study of blood T cell repertoires in COVID-19. Background on the study: Acute and convalescent COVID-19 specimens originated in the United States, Italy and Spain. T cells, B-cell-depleted T cells, or PBMCs provided the cDNA or gDNA that served as material.

Seattle's cohort entered during active infection and was followed longitudinally. Per the original data handling: Amplification from reference gene primers served as the basis for estimated nucleated cell counts. Repertoires were generated with immunoSEQ multiplex PCR, while TCRdb's copy carries only in-frame clones and drops some. That table gives V, J and clone size, and the DNA gave D and trimming. This sample has around 300,000 clones, with 90% found just once. The sequence came from a woman between 25 and 40 years old with COVID-19, enrolled during active disease. The material sequenced was peripheral blood. The rearrangement joins TRBV5-4 to TRBJ1-2, with D perhaps TRBD1 (5 bases). The CDR3 bases are TGTGCCAGCAGCCCAGCCCCGGGGGACTATGGCTACACCTTC. It yields the protein CASSPAPGDYGYTF.